The clone carrying this TCR beta chain came up many times. Antigen: not known. Time point meaning: blood at routine non-recurrence follow-up after resection. Sequencing covered unsorted whole RNA taken from tumor, nontumor lung or frozen PBMC. TCRdb re-derived calls from the 5' RACE reads in MiXCR, one entry per CDR3 protein. The repertoire holds about 120,000 distinct CDR3 sequences, with approximately 10% as singletons. The record originates from a study of spatial heterogeneity in lung cancer. Study information: Samples came from approximately 65 TRACERx patients with untreated early-stage lung cancer. A unique TCR and UMI combination showed up more than ten times in raw reads, on average. Study results and caveats: Circulating ubiquitous expanded tumor TCRs were observed more frequently at resection than at follow-up.

Germline loops: CDR1 MNHNS, CDR2 SASEGT. V shed 1 base and J 1 base; nucleotides not matched to a gene: 2. This CDR3 region has 15 residues. The chain is built from TRBV6-1 and TRBJ1-1; 8 positions match TRBD1. The origin of this receptor is a female donor with early-stage non-small cell lung cancer. The input for sequencing was PBMCs, taken at follow-up. CDR3 protein: CASSEGQGANTEAFF. The CDR3 DNA is TGTGCCAGCAGTGAAGGGCAGGGGGCGAACACTGAAGCTTTCTTT.